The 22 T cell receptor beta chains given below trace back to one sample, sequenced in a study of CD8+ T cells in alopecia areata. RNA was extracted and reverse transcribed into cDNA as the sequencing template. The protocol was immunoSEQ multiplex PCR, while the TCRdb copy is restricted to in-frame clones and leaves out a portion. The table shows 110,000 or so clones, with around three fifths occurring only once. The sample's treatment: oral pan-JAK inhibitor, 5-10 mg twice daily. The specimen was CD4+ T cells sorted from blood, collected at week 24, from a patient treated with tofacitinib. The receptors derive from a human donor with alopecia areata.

The CDR3 region has the DNA TGTGCCAGCAAAGTCAACAGGGATCCGAACTATGGCTACACCTTC. It is translated as CASKVNRDPNYGYTF. This rearrangement joins TRBV7-2 to TRBJ1-2, with D possibly being TRBD1 (6 bases). Germline-derived CDR1 and CDR2 are SGHTA and FQGNSA. V was pared by 7 bases and J by 2 bases, with 17 bases between. The CDR3 loop spans 15 amino acids.

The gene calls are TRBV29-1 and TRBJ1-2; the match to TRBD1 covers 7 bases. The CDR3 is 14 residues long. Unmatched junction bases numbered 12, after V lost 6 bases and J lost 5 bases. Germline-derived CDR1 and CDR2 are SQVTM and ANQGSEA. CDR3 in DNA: TGCAGCGTGGCCCTAGGGACAGACTCTTATGGCTACACCTTC. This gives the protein CSVALGTDSYGYTF.

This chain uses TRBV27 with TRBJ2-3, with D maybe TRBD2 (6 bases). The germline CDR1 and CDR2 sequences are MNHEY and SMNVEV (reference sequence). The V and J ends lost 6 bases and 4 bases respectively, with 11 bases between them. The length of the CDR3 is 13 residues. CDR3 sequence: CASSRTGADTQYF. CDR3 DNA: TGTGCCAGCAGCCGAACGGGGGCAGATACGCAGTATTTT.

CDR3 sequence (DNA): TGCGCCAGCAGCTTGGGGCGGCTAGCGAGCACAGATACGCAGTATTTT. Amino acid sequence: CASSLGRLASTDTQYF. The rearrangement links TRBV5-1 to TRBJ2-3, with D tentatively TRBD2 (6 bases). Germline V gene data show CDR1 as SGHRS and CDR2 as YFSETQ. Trimming took off 0 bases at V and 0 bases at J, with 11 bases between the two ends. The CDR3 is made up of 16 amino acids.

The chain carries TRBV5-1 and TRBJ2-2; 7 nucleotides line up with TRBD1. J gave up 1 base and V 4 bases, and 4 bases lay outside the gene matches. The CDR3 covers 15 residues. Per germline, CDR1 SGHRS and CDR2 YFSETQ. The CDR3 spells CASSLGQVNTGELFF. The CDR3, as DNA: TGCGCCAGCAGCCTTGGACAGGTGAACACCGGGGAGCTGTTTTTT.

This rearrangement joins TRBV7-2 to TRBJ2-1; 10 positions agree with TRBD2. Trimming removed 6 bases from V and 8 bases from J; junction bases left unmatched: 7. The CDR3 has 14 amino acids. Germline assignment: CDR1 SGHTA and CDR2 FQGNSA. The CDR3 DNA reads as TGTGCCAGCAGGAAGGGGCTAGCGGGGGATGAGCAGTTCTTC. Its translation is CASRKGLAGDEQFF. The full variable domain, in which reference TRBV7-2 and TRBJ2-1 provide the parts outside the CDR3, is GAGVSQSPSNKVTEKGKDVELRCDPISGHTALYWYRQSLGQGLEFLIYFQGNSAPDKSGLPSDRFSAERTGGSVSTLTIQRTQQEDSAVYLCASRKGLAGDEQFFGPGTRLTVL.

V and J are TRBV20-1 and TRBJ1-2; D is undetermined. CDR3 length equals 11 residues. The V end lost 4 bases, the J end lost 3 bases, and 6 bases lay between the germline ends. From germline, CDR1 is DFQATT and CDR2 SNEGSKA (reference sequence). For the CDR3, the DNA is TGCAGTGCTAAGCCGGACTATGGCTACACCTTC. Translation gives CSAKPDYGYTF.

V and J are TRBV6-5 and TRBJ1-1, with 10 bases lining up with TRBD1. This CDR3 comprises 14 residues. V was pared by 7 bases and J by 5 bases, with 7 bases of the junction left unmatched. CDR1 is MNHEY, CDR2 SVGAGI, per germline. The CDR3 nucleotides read TGTGCCAGCACCCTTAGACAGGGGGCAACTGAAGCTTTCTTT. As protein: CASTLRQGATEAFF.

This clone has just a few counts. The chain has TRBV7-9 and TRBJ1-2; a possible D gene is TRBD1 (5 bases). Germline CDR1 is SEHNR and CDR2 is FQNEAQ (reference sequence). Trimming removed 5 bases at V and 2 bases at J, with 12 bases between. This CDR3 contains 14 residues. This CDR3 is CASSPRAENYGYTF. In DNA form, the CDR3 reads TGTGCCAGCAGCCCCAGGGCCGAGAACTATGGCTACACCTTC.

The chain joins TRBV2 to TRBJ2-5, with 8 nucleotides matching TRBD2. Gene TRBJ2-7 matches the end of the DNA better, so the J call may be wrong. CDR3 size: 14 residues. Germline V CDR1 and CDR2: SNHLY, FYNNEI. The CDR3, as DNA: TGTGCCAGCCGGGAGGGGAACCCCTCCTACGAGCAGTACTTC. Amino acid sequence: CASREGNPSYEQYF.

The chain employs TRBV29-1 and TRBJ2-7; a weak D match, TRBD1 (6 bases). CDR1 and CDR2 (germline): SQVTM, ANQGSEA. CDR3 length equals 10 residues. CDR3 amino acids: CRDSPYEQYF. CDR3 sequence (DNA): TGCAGGGACAGCCCCTACGAGCAGTACTTC.

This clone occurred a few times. This chain's CDR3 is CAISAGTTQHF. In DNA, the CDR3 is TGTGCCATCAGTGCGGGCACGACCCAGCATTTT. This rearrangement joins TRBV10-3 to TRBJ1-5; D is undetermined. The ends were cut back, 4 bases at V and 11 bases at J, with 9 bases in the middle. Germline V lookup: CDR1 ENHRY, CDR2 SYGVKD. The CDR3 is 11 residues long.

CDR3 coding DNA: TGTGCCAGCAGCTTTCAAGGGGAGGAGACCCAGTACTTC. Protein product: CASSFQGEETQYF. J is TRBJ2-5 and V is TRBV5-5; perhaps D is TRBD1 or TRBD2 (5 bases each). Germline CDR1 and CDR2: SGHKS and YYEKEE (reference sequence). The CDR3 sequence is 13 residues long. The ends were cut back, 2 bases at V and 5 bases at J, with 10 bases in the middle.

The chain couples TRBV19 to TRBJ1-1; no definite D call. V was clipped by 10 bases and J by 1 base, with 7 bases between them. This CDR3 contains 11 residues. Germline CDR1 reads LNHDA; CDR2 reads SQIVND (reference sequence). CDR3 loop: CATVENTEAFF. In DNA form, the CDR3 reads TGTGCCACAGTAGAGAACACTGAAGCTTTCTTT.

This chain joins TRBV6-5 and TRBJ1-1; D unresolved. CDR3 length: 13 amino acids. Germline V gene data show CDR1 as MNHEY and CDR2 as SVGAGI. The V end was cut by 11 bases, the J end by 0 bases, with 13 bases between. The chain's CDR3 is CAPGSGLNTEAFF. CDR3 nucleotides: TGTGCCCCCGGGTCAGGATTGAACACTGAAGCTTTCTTT.

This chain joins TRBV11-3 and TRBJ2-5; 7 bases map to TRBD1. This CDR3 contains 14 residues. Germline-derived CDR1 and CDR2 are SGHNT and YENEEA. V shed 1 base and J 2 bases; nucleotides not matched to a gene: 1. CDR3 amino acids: CASSLVQGQETQYF. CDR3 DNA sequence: TGTGCCAGCAGCTTAGTACAGGGGCAAGAGACCCAGTACTTC. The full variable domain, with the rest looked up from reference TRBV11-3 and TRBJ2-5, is EAGVVQSPRYKIIEKKQPVAFWCNPISGHNTLYWYLQNLGQGPELLIRYENEEAVDDSQLPKDRFSAERLKGVDSTLKIQPAELGDSAVYLCASSLVQGQETQYFGPGTRLLVL.

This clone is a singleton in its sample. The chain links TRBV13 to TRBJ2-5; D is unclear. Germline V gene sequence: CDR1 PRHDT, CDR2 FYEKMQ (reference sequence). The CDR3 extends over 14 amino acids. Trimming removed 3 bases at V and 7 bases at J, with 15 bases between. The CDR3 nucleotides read TGTGCCAGCAGCTTGTCTTTCGGCGGCGGGACCCAGTACTTC. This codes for CASSLSFGGGTQYF.

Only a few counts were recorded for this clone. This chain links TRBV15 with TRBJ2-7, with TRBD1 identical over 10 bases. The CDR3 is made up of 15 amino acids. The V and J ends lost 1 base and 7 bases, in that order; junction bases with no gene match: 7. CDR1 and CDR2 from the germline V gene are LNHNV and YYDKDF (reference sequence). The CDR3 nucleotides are TGTGCCACCAGCAGAGCCCCGACAGGGGGCGAAGAGCAGTACTTC. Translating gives CATSRAPTGGEEQYF.

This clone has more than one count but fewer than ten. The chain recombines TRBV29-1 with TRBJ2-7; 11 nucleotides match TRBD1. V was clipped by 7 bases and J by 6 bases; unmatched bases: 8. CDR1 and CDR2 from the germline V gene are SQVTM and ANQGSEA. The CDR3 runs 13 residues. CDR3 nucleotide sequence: TGCAGCGCAGGGGACAGGGGGTTCGGCGAGCAGTACTTC. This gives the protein CSAGDRGFGEQYF.

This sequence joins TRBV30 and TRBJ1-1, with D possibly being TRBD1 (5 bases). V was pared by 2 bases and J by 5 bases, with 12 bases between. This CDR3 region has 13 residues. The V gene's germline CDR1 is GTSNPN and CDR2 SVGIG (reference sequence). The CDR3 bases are TGTGCCTGGAGTAACTCAGGGCTGACTGAAGCTTTCTTT. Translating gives CAWSNSGLTEAFF. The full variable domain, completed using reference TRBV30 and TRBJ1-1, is SQTIHQWPATLVQPVGSPLSLECTVEGTSNPNLYWYRQAAGRGLQLLFYSVGIGQISSEVPQNLSASRPQDRQFILSSKKLLLSDSGFYLCAWSNSGLTEAFFGQGTRLTVV.

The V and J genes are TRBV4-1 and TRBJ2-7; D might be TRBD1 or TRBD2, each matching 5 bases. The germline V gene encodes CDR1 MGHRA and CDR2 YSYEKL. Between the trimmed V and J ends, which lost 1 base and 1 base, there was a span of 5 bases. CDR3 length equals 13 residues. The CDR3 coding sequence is TGCGCCAGCAGCCAAGGGGGGTCCTACGAGCAGTACTTC. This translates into CASSQGGSYEQYF.

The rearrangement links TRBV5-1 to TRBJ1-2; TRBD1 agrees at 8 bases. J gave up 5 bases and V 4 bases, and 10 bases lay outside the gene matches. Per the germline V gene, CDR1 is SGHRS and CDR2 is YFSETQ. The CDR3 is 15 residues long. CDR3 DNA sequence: TGCGCCAGCAGCGAGCAGGGGGCTGCGAGATATGGCTACACCTTC. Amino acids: CASSEQGAARYGYTF.